This entry lists 32 T cell receptor beta chains sequenced from one sample in a study of response to subunit inactivated influenza vaccine (dated by TCRdb to 2016 to 2018). The library was obtained by RT-PCR. Sequencing took place on an Illumina HiSeq 2500. Through fastp at Q25 and MiXCR, TCRdb rebuilt clones from the public reads, retaining in-frame beta chains. Merged by CDR3 protein, the rows form single entries marked with the most common genes and DNA. This sample is represented by 550,000 to 650,000 distinct CDR3 sequences; approximately 10% of them were singletons. The ten most abundant clones make up 10% of the sample. The sequences come from PBMCs from blood, collected on the day of vaccination. All receptors derive from a man aged 50-60 years who received an inactivated influenza vaccine. Donor details come from another sample of the same person, matched by shared clones.

Only a few counts were recorded for this clonotype. The chain joins TRBV20-1 to TRBJ2-5; 8 nucleotides match TRBD1. The CDR3 extends over 12 amino acids. V was clipped by 6 bases and J by 4 bases; unmatched bases: 4. Germline loops: CDR1 DFQATT, CDR2 SNEGSKA (reference sequence). The CDR3 loop reads CSAPQGGETQYF. The CDR3 region has the DNA TGCAGTGCCCCACAGGGGGGAGAGACCCAGTACTTC.

This clonotype was counted between two and nine times. V usage is TRBV6-2 or TRBV6-3 and J usage is TRBJ2-5, with 11 bases aligning to TRBD2. Germline values: CDR1 MNHEY, CDR2 SVGEGT. V trimming: 7 bases; J trimming: 5 bases; junction bases outside the gene matches: 15. This CDR3 contains 17 residues. CDR3 region: CASTGGRTSGLRETQYF. DNA of the CDR3: TGTGCCAGCACCGGAGGGAGGACTAGCGGGCTTCGGGAGACCCAGTACTTC.

The table lists this clonotype with a few counts. The chain uses TRBV20-1 and TRBJ1-5, with D perhaps TRBD1 (5 bases). The length of the CDR3 is 14 residues. The germline CDR1 and CDR2 sequences are DFQATT and SNEGSKA (reference sequence). The germline V and J ends were trimmed by 3 bases and 8 bases, with 17 bases remaining between them. The CDR3 DNA follows: TGCAGTGCTAGGGACAAAATCCGAGGGAAGCCCCAGCATTTT. It is translated as CSARDKIRGKPQHF.

This clonotype was observed a few times. The gene calls are TRBV20-1 and TRBJ2-1, with D uncertain. Germline lookup yields CDR1 DFQATT and CDR2 SNEGSKA (reference sequence). The CDR3 spans 15 residues. Trimming removed 0 bases at V and 5 bases at J, with 14 bases between. CDR3 loop: CSARDYRVGDNEQFF. CDR3 nucleotide sequence: TGCAGTGCTAGAGATTATCGGGTTGGGGACAATGAGCAGTTCTTC.

The rearrangement links TRBV7-6 to TRBJ1-2; tentative D call: TRBD1 (6 bases). Trimming removed 4 bases from V and 5 bases from J, with 14 bases in between. Germline-derived CDR1 and CDR2 are SGHVS and FNYEAQ. The CDR3 totals 14 residues. CDR3: CASSSSAGEYGYTF. CDR3 nucleotide sequence: TGTGCCAGCAGCTCCAGCGCAGGGGAGTATGGCTACACCTTC. Together with reference TRBV7-6 and TRBJ1-2, the CDR3 gives the full variable domain: GAGVSQSPRYKVTKRGQDVALRCDPISGHVSLYWYRQALGQGPEFLTYFNYEAQQDKSGLPNDRFSAERPEGSISTLTIQRTEQRDSAMYRCASSSSAGEYGYTFGSGTRLTVV.

V usage is TRBV6-2 or TRBV6-3 and J usage is TRBJ2-1; TRBD2 aligns across 7 bases. Germline assignment: CDR1 MNHEY and CDR2 SVGEGT. V was clipped by 7 bases and J by 5 bases; unmatched bases: 11. The CDR3 is made up of 15 amino acids. CDR3 sequence: CASTDLASGNNEQFF. DNA of the CDR3: TGTGCCAGCACCGACCTGGCTAGCGGTAACAATGAGCAGTTCTTC.

The sample holds a few counts of this clonotype. The rearrangement joins TRBV15 to TRBJ2-2; D is unclear. Per germline, CDR1 LNHNV and CDR2 YYDKDF (reference sequence). The CDR3 loop spans 14 amino acids. V was cut by 8 bases and J by 3 bases, with 13 bases left in between. For the CDR3, the DNA is TGTGCCACCCAGGTTTCCACCCACACCGGGGAGCTGTTTTTT. Its protein is CATQVSTHTGELFF.

This chain links TRBV7-9 with TRBJ1-4; 8 bases map to TRBD1. Germline CDR1 reads SEHNR; CDR2 reads FQNEAQ (reference sequence). This CDR3 comprises 14 residues. V was pared by 5 bases and J by 6 bases, with 5 bases of the junction left unmatched. CDR3 region: CASSPDRVDEKLFF. Written as DNA, the CDR3 is TGTGCCAGCAGCCCGGACAGGGTGGATGAAAAACTGTTTTTT.

There are many counts of this clonotype. Here the CDR3 DNA reads TGTGCCAGCAGCTACAGGGGCAATGAGCAGTTCTTC. Amino acid sequence: CASSYRGNEQFF. The genes are TRBV6-2 or TRBV6-3 and TRBJ2-1; 7 bases line up with TRBD1. The CDR3 spans 12 residues. V dropped 6 bases and J dropped 6; count of bases not matched to a gene: 2. Germline V gene lookup returns CDR1 MNHEY and CDR2 SVGEGT.

The chain recombines TRBV15 with TRBJ1-1; 7 positions agree with TRBD1. The V gene end was trimmed by 3 bases and the J gene end by 3 bases; junction bases not matched to a gene: 7. The length of the CDR3 is 15 residues. The germline V gene has CDR1 LNHNV and CDR2 YYDKDF (reference sequence). The CDR3: CATSSMTGTDTEAFF. The CDR3 nucleotides are TGTGCCACCAGCAGTATGACAGGGACCGACACTGAAGCTTTCTTT.

This clonotype turned up a few times. J is TRBJ2-3 and V is TRBV18; weak D call: TRBD2 (6 bases). The germline V and J ends were trimmed by 3 bases and 4 bases, with 14 bases remaining between them. This CDR3 contains 15 residues. CDR1 KGHSH and CDR2 LQKENI come from the germline V gene. This CDR3 reads CASSPGRGRSDTQYF. For the CDR3, the DNA is TGTGCCAGCTCACCCGGCCGGGGGAGGTCAGATACGCAGTATTTT.

The chain carries TRBV29-1 and TRBJ1-2; the D gene is possibly TRBD1 (6 bases). V dropped 6 bases and J dropped 3 bases, with 11 bases sitting between them. Germline V gene lookup returns CDR1 SQVTM and CDR2 ANQGSEA. This CDR3 region has 12 residues. The CDR3 DNA reads as TGCAGCGTACGGGACACTGACTATGGCTACACCTTC. Translation gives CSVRDTDYGYTF. Full variable domain (rest looked up from reference TRBV29-1 and TRBJ1-2): SAVISQKPSRDICQRGTSLTIQCQVDSQVTMMFWYRQQPGQSLTLIATANQGSEATYESGFVIDKFPISRPNLTFSTLTVSNMSPEDSSIYLCSVRDTDYGYTFGSGTRLTVV.

V usage is TRBV6-1 and J usage is TRBJ1-4; TRBD1 agrees at 7 bases. Germline V lookup: CDR1 MNHNS, CDR2 SASEGT. The CDR3 has 15 residues. Trimming took 7 bases from V and 7 from J; bases not matched to a gene: 12. The CDR3 is CASNPRGGVGEKLFF. CDR3 sequence (DNA): TGTGCCAGCAACCCACGAGGGGGCGTGGGTGAAAAACTGTTTTTT.

A few counts support this clonotype. This sequence joins TRBV12-3 or TRBV12-4 and TRBJ2-1; D not certain. V was trimmed by 5 bases and J by 5 bases, leaving 7 bases between them. This CDR3 has 12 residues. The CDR3, as DNA: TGTGCCAGCAGTCACACTAACAATGAGCAGTTCTTC. Translating it yields CASSHTNNEQFF.

The genes are TRBV10-3 and TRBJ1-1; D ambiguous. Trimming took off 5 bases at V and 5 bases at J, with 12 bases between the two ends. This CDR3 contains 13 residues. From germline, CDR1 is ENHRY and CDR2 SYGVKD. CDR3 protein: CAISLGGGTEAFF. CDR3 nucleotide sequence: TGTGCCATCAGTCTAGGAGGTGGGACTGAAGCTTTCTTT.

This clonotype has just a few counts. The chain combines TRBV20-1 with TRBJ2-3; either TRBD1 or TRBD2 may supply D (6 bases each). Trimming stripped 7 bases from V and 8 bases from J, with 19 bases between. Germline V gene sequence: CDR1 DFQATT, CDR2 SNEGSKA (reference sequence). This CDR3 is 13 amino acids long. The CDR3 coding sequence is TGCAGTGTCCCCCCCCGGGGGCAGGTTACGCAGTATTTT. Amino acid sequence: CSVPPRGQVTQYF.

This clonotype was detected only a few times. The J gene is TRBJ1-3, the V gene TRBV4-1, with 7 bases that match TRBD1. J gave up 0 bases and V 1 base, and 6 bases lay outside the gene matches. Germline V gene sequence: CDR1 MGHRA, CDR2 YSYEKL. The CDR3 extends over 17 amino acids. CDR3 amino acids: CASSQGGQSLSGNTIYF. The CDR3 DNA sequence: TGCGCCAGCAGCCAAGGGGGACAGTCCCTCTCTGGAAACACCATATATTTT.

This clonotype turned up a few times. One end of the junction does not line up with germline, which may come from a read error. This chain uses TRBV3-1 with TRBJ2-3; TRBD1 aligns across 9 bases. In germline, CDR1 is LGHDT, CDR2 YNNKEL (reference sequence). The CDR3 has 13 amino acids. Here the CDR3 reads CASSQELDRGENF. CDR3 nucleotides: TGTGCCAGCAGCCAAGAATTGGACAGGGGTGAGAATTTT.

This chain links TRBV2 with TRBJ1-3; D uncertain. The CDR3 loop spans 12 amino acids. V lost 2 bases to trimming and J lost 3 bases, with 2 bases between them. CDR1 SNHLY and CDR2 FYNNEI come from the germline V gene. The CDR3 coding sequence is TGTGCCAGCAGTGAATATGGAAACACCATATATTTT. It translates to CASSEYGNTIYF.

The rearrangement joins TRBV12-3 or TRBV12-4 to TRBJ2-4; 8 nucleotides align to TRBD2. The trim removed 1 base at V and 0 bases at J, leaving 5 bases unmatched. The CDR3 contains 17 residues. In nucleotides, the CDR3 is TGTGCCAGCAGTTTAGGCTTCCGGGAGGGAGCCAAAAACATTCAGTACTTC. This codes for CASSLGFREGAKNIQYF.

This clonotype was observed at least ten times. This chain joins TRBV5-1 and TRBJ2-3, with 9 positions matching TRBD1. Germline CDR1 and CDR2: SGHRS and YFSETQ. This CDR3 spans 14 amino acids. J gave up 6 bases and V 3 bases, and 5 bases lay outside the gene matches. CDR3 DNA sequence: TGCGCCAGCAGCTCCGGGACAGGGTGGGATACGCAGTATTTT. This encodes CASSSGTGWDTQYF.

V usage is TRBV6-2 or TRBV6-3 and J usage is TRBJ1-1; no clear D. Germline CDR1 reads MNHEY; CDR2 reads SVGEGT. The V end lost 2 bases, the J end lost 1 base, and 11 bases lay between the germline ends. CDR3 length: 15 amino acids. The CDR3 reads CASSYTWYANTEAFF. CDR3 bases: TGTGCCAGCAGTTACACGTGGTATGCGAACACTGAAGCTTTCTTT.

The V and J genes are TRBV7-6 and TRBJ2-5; perhaps TRBD1 as D (5 bases). The CDR3 consists of 16 residues. Trimming took off 3 bases at V and 4 bases at J, with 18 bases between the two ends. The germline CDR1 and CDR2 sequences are SGHVS and FNYEAQ. CDR3 DNA: TGTGCCAGCAGCTTTAGGGGCAGGACGACGGGAGAGACCCAGTACTTC. It encodes CASSFRGRTTGETQYF. The full variable domain, in which reference TRBV7-6 and TRBJ2-5 provide the parts outside the CDR3, is GAGVSQSPRYKVTKRGQDVALRCDPISGHVSLYWYRQALGQGPEFLTYFNYEAQQDKSGLPNDRFSAERPEGSISTLTIQRTEQRDSAMYRCASSFRGRTTGETQYFGPGTRLLVL.

The table lists this clonotype with a few counts. The V and J genes are TRBV5-1 and TRBJ2-3; no reliable D call. The CDR3 contains 15 residues. V lost 1 base to trimming and J lost 3 bases, with 12 bases between them. CDR1 is SGHRS, CDR2 YFSETQ, per germline. The CDR3 DNA reads as TGCGCCAGCAGCTTGATTCCTCGGGTGACAGATACGCAGTATTTT. Translating gives CASSLIPRVTDTQYF.

The rearrangement uses TRBV5-1 and TRBJ2-3; D is unclear. This CDR3 has 14 amino acids. Per germline, CDR1 SGHRS and CDR2 YFSETQ. The V end lost 3 bases, the J end lost 0 bases, and 8 bases lay between the germline ends. The CDR3 loop is CASSYSSSTDTQYF. The CDR3 DNA reads TGCGCCAGCAGCTATTCCTCTAGCACAGATACGCAGTATTTT. Full variable domain (missing parts from reference TRBV5-1 and TRBJ2-3): KAGVTQTPRYLIKTRGQQVTLSCSPISGHRSVSWYQQTPGQGLQFLFEYFSETQRNKGNFPGRFSGRQFSNSRSEMNVSTLELGDSALYLCASSYSSSTDTQYFGPGTRLTVL.

This clonotype was counted many times. A read error may account for a junction end that differs from germline. The chain combines TRBV7-9 with TRBJ2-2; 8 bases align to TRBD1. The germline V gene encodes CDR1 SEHNR and CDR2 FQNEAQ (reference sequence). This CDR3 has 16 residues. In nucleotides, the CDR3 is TGTGCCAGCACCTTATCGACAGGGGCGAACACCGGGGAGCTGTTTTTT. Translated, it gives CASTLSTGANTGELFF.

This clonotype was recorded many times. V is TRBV4-3 and J is TRBJ2-3, with D tentatively TRBD1 or TRBD2 (5 bases each). Germline CDR1 LGHNA, CDR2 YSLEER. The CDR3 has 12 residues. V was cut by 0 bases and J by 12 bases, with 10 bases left in between. The CDR3 DNA follows: TGCGCCAGCAGCCAAGATTCGGGACCCCAGTATTTT. This encodes CASSQDSGPQYF.

This clonotype came up a few times. This chain joins TRBV5-1 and TRBJ2-3, with 11 bases identical to TRBD2. This CDR3 comprises 22 residues. CDR1 is SGHRS, CDR2 YFSETQ, per germline. V was pared by 0 bases and J by 0 bases, with 18 bases of the junction left unmatched. The CDR3 sequence: CASSLAVISGRANPWSTDTQYF. CDR3 nucleotides: TGCGCCAGCAGCTTGGCCGTGATTAGCGGGAGGGCGAACCCTTGGAGCACAGATACGCAGTATTTT.

This clonotype was seen a handful of times. One end of the junction fails to match germline, which may point to a read error. This chain joins TRBV6-2 or TRBV6-3 and TRBJ2-1; 9 bases line up with TRBD2. The CDR3 extends over 16 amino acids. Looked up from germline, CDR1 is MNHEY and CDR2 is SVGEGT. As DNA, the CDR3 is TGTGCCAGCAGTCCCACGGGCGGGGGGGCCCTAAATGAACAGTTCTTC. Amino acids: CASSPTGGGALNEQFF.

The V call is TRBV5-1, the J call TRBJ2-7; 9 bases line up with TRBD2. This CDR3 contains 14 residues. Losses at the gene ends were 0 bases for V and 3 bases for J; bases not matched to a gene: 1. The germline V gene encodes CDR1 SGHRS and CDR2 YFSETQ. The CDR3 loop is CASSLGTSVYEQYF. DNA of the CDR3: TGCGCCAGCAGCTTGGGGACTAGCGTCTACGAGCAGTACTTC.

This clonotype showed up many times. The rearrangement uses TRBV6-2 or TRBV6-3 and TRBJ2-2, with D possibly TRBD2 on 6 matching bases. With 3 bases removed from V and 6 bases from J, the gap between germline ends came to 14 bases. CDR3 length: 15 residues. Germline values: CDR1 MNHEY, CDR2 SVGEGT. The CDR3 region has the DNA TGTGCCAGCAGTTATTCGGGACTTGGAGCCGGGGAGCTGTTTTTT. As protein: CASSYSGLGAGELFF.

This clonotype came up many times. CDR3 region: CASSTGLAGGANTGELFF. For the CDR3, the DNA is TGTGCCAGCAGCACAGGACTAGCGGGAGGCGCGAACACCGGGGAGCTGTTTTTT. The genes are TRBV11-1 and TRBJ2-2, with TRBD2 identical over 14 bases. This CDR3 contains 18 residues. Germline V CDR1 and CDR2: SGHAT, FQDESV (reference sequence). V lost 5 bases, J lost 0 bases, and 5 bases stayed unmatched. Supplemented by reference TRBV11-1 and TRBJ2-2, the full variable domain reads EAEVAQSPRYKITEKSQAVAFWCDPISGHATLYWYRQILGQGPELLVQFQDESVVDDSQLPKDRFSAERLKGVDSTLKIQPAELGDSAMYLCASSTGLAGGANTGELFFGEGSRLTVL.